This T cell receptor (beta chain) is drawn from a study of shared clonotypes between healthy human individuals. Replicate sorted-subset PCRs were loaded with around 220 ng DNA, tens of thousands of T cell genomes. The repertoire was sequenced with immunoSEQ multiplex PCR; TCRdb's copy has only in-frame clones and lacks some. The sample holds about 710,000 clones; 73% are singletons and the top ten take roughly 2%. Per the germline V gene, CDR1 is LNHDA and CDR2 is SQIVND (reference sequence). This CDR3 comprises 18 residues. V shed 3 bases and J shed 5 bases, with 26 bases lying between them. The origin of this receptor is a woman under 40 in good health. The sample was memory CD4+ T cells sorted from blood. Subset here: CD45RA-negative fraction. This rearrangement joins TRBV19 to TRBJ2-7, with D perhaps TRBD2 (5 bases). CDR3 sequence (DNA): TGTGCCAGTAGTATTGACCCTCTAGACCTAATGGGGAGTGACGAGCAGTACTTC. Translating it yields CASSIDPLDLMGSDEQYF.